Listed below are T cell receptor beta chains from one sample, sequenced in a study of control samples from healthy donors and cancer patients. The assay was immunoSEQ multiplex PCR, and TCRdb's table has in-frame clones only and misses some. The table records roughly 170,000 clones, 94% of them present only once. Sequencing input: blood. The receptor set was obtained from a woman under 30 in good health. CDR3s include the opening cysteine and the closing phenylalanine or tryptophan. A D gene is named only where the DNA matches it firmly. Size values are once, few and many counts, or a class for expanded clones, and some rows have none.

clone_size	j_call	d_call	v_call	cdr3_nt	cdr3_aa
.	TRBJ1-1	.	TRBV7-9	TGTGCCAGCAGCCGACGAGGATTGAACATGATGAACACTGAAGCTTTCTTT	CASSRRGLNMMNTEAFF
.	TRBJ1-5	.	TRBV6-6	TGTGCCAGCAGTTACTCGACAGGCGCGCCCCAGCATTTT	CASSYSTGAPQHF
.	TRBJ2-7	TRBD2	TRBV19	TGTGCCAGTAGTATGGGACTAACTTTTTTAGAGCAGTACTTC	CASSMGLTFLEQYF
.	TRBJ1-2	.	TRBV24-1	TGTGCCACCAGTGAGGAGGGATTCTATGGCTACACCTTC	CATSEEGFYGYTF
.	TRBJ1-1	.	TRBV12-2	TGTGCAAGTCGCTTAGAAAGGTCCGGGTGGGGGACTGAAGCTTTCTTT	CASRLERSGWGTEAFF
.	TRBJ1-2	.	TRBV19	TGTGCCAGTAGTATGTATGCCAGCTTCTGGGGCTACACCTTC	CASSMYASFWGYTF
.	TRBJ2-7	TRBD1	TRBV7-8	TGTGCCAGCAGCCTGGGGGGACAGGGCCAGTACTTC	CASSLGGQGQYF
.	TRBJ2-6	.	TRBV18	TGTGCCAGCTCCCTCCTGATCTCTGGGGCCAACGTCCTGACTTTC	CASSLLISGANVLTF
few	TRBJ2-2	.	TRBV11-3	TGTGCCAGCAGCTTAGAATTGTGGAGCACCGGGGAGCTGTTTTTT	CASSLELWSTGELFF
.	TRBJ2-7	.	TRBV21-1	TGTGCCAGCAGCAAAGATTATCCGGGAGGTCACGATTCCTACGAGCAGTACTTC	CASSKDYPGGHDSYEQYF
.	TRBJ2-1	.	TRBV7-2	TGTGCCAGCAGCTTGAGACAGGGAGGAAATGAGCAGTTCTTC	CASSLRQGGNEQFF
.	TRBJ1-1	TRBD1	TRBV7-9	TGTGCCAGCAGCCCTGGACAGGGAGTGAAAACTGAAGCTTTCTTT	CASSPGQGVKTEAFF
.	TRBJ1-4	.	TRBV27	TGTGCCAGCAGTTCAGGCCCTTGGGCTAGTAATGAAAAACTGTTTTTT	CASSSGPWASNEKLFF
.	TRBJ1-5	.	TRBV24-1	TGTGCCACCCAGGGAGGCAATCAGCCCCAGCATTTT	CATQGGNQPQHF
.	TRBJ2-3	TRBD2	TRBV5-6	TGTGCCAGCAGCTTGTTCCTAGCGGGGACAGATACGCAGTATTTT	CASSLFLAGTDTQYF
.	TRBJ1-2	.	TRBV10-3	TGTGCCATCACCCGGATTGATGGTTCGAGTGGCTACACCTTC	CAITRIDGSSGYTF
.	TRBJ1-1	.	TRBV5-1	TGCGCCAGCAGCTTGGTGGGGGGTATGAACACTGAAGCTTTCTTT	CASSLVGGMNTEAFF
.	TRBJ1-1	.	TRBV3-1/TRBV3-2	TGTGCCAGCAGCTACGGGACTGAAGCTTTCTTT	CASSYGTEAFF
.	TRBJ2-1	TRBD1	TRBV11-3	TGTGCCAGCAGCCAGCAGGGGGTGAATGAGCAGTTCTTC	CASSQQGVNEQFF
.	TRBJ1-2	.	TRBV7-9	TGTGCCAGCAGCGCAGGGCTGGGTCGAGACTATGGCTACACCTTC	CASSAGLGRDYGYTF
.	TRBJ1-1	.	TRBV5-1	TGCGCCAGCAGCTTGGTGGTCCAAGGGGGCACTGAAGCTTTCTTT	CASSLVVQGGTEAFF
.	TRBJ1-1	.	TRBV9	TGTGCCAGCAGCCCTAGTGGGGTCTTGAACACTGAAGCTTTCTTT	CASSPSGVLNTEAFF
.	TRBJ2-1	.	TRBV5-1	TGCGCCAGCAGCGTGGGAGGTTTCGGGGGAGTTTGGAATGAGCAGTTCTTC	CASSVGGFGGVWNEQFF
once	TRBJ1-1	.	TRBV11-1	TGTGCCAGCAAGTTAGGAGGGCGAGGGGACACTGAAGCTTTCTTT	CASKLGGRGDTEAFF
.	TRBJ1-3	.	TRBV28	TGTGCCAGCAGTCCGTCTCTTAGAAACACCATATATTTT	CASSPSLRNTIYF
.	TRBJ2-1	.	TRBV6-1	TGTGCCAGCAGTGAATACAACCATCTGGGTGATTGGATCTTC	CASSEYNHLGDWIF
.	TRBJ1-4	TRBD1	TRBV6-2/TRBV6-3	TGTGCCAGCAGTTATGACAGGGACGGGGATGAAAAACTGTTTTTT	CASSYDRDGDEKLFF
.	TRBJ1-1	.	TRBV5-1	TGCGCCCGCAGCCCGGTGGGGGGGGCCAACACTGAAGCTTTCTTT	CARSPVGGANTEAFF
.	TRBJ2-5	.	TRBV18	TGTGCCAGCTCACCGGCCCGGCACCAAGAGACCCAGTACTTC	CASSPARHQETQYF
.	TRBJ2-7	.	TRBV19	TGTGCCAGTAGTATAACAGGGCTAAACTACGAGCAGTACTTC	CASSITGLNYEQYF
.	TRBJ2-5	.	TRBV19	TGTGCCAGTAGTATAATGCTTAAAGAGACCCAGTACTTC	CASSIMLKETQYF
many	TRBJ1-2	TRBD1	TRBV4-1	TGCGCCAGCAGCCAGGACTCCTCCGGGACAGGGAGGGACTATGGCTACACCTTC	CASSQDSSGTGRDYGYTF
once	TRBJ1-2	.	TRBV18	TGTGCCAGCTCACCACCGACAGGCCCCTACACCTTC	CASSPPTGPYTF
.	TRBJ1-1	.	TRBV28	TGTGCCAGCAGTTTACTAACCAATGTCCGGGGAGTTAGGTCTGAAGCTTTCTTT	CASSLLTNVRGVRSEAFF
.	TRBJ2-3	TRBD2	TRBV24-1	TGTGCCACCAGTGATTTGGGACTAGAGGCAGATACGCAGTATTTT	CATSDLGLEADTQYF
.	TRBJ1-2	.	TRBV20-1	TGCAGTGCTAGGGATGGCTACACCTTC	CSARDGYTF
.	TRBJ1-3	.	TRBV21-1	TGTGCCAGCACACAGGGGCTGGAGAACACCATATATTTT	CASTQGLENTIYF
.	TRBJ2-1	TRBD2	TRBV6-5	TGTGCCAGCAGCGCGCCGGGACTAGCGCCCTTCTTC	CASSAPGLAPFF
.	TRBJ1-4	.	TRBV5-6	TGTGCCAGCAGGGAGACAGGACCTAATGAAAAACTGTTTTTT	CASRETGPNEKLFF
.	TRBJ1-1	TRBD1	TRBV18	TGTGCCAGCTCACCAAACAGGGGGAATACTGAAGCTTTCTTT	CASSPNRGNTEAFF
.	TRBJ1-5	.	TRBV12-3/TRBV12-4	TGTGCCAGCAGTTTTCTACAAAATCAGCCCCAGCATTTT	CASSFLQNQPQHF
.	TRBJ2-7	.	TRBV19	TGTGCCAGTAGCTACTCCGGGGACGGCTACGAGCAGTACTTC	CASSYSGDGYEQYF
once	TRBJ1-2	TRBD1	TRBV6-2/TRBV6-3	TGTGCCAGCAGTTACCTGTCGGGACAGGATGGCTACACCTTC	CASSYLSGQDGYTF
.	TRBJ2-2	.	TRBV10-1	TGCGCCAGCAGTGAGTCGCTATCAAACACCGGGGAGCTGTTTTTT	CASSESLSNTGELFF
.	TRBJ1-1	.	TRBV28	TGTGCCAGCAGTTTTTCAGGACCGACTGAAGCTTTCTTT	CASSFSGPTEAFF
.	TRBJ1-2	TRBD1	TRBV9	TGTGCCAGCAGCGTAAACACCCAAGGACAGGCTGACTATGGCTACACCTTC	CASSVNTQGQADYGYTF
.	TRBJ1-1	.	TRBV10-3	TGTGCCATCAGAGACCTTAATGAGGGTACCCGCTGGGGGGACACTGAAGCTTTCTTT	CAIRDLNEGTRWGDTEAFF
.	TRBJ2-1	TRBD1	TRBV28	TGTGCCAGCAGTCCTTTCGGGACAGGGGGTAATGAGCAGTTCTTC	CASSPFGTGGNEQFF
once	TRBJ1-1	.	TRBV9	TGTGCCAGCAGCCCTCGGGGCAGGGAGAACACTGAAGCTTTCTTT	CASSPRGRENTEAFF
.	TRBJ1-1	TRBD1	TRBV6-6	TGTGCCAGCAGTGGGGGACAGCCCAACACTGAAGCTTTCTTT	CASSGGQPNTEAFF
.	TRBJ1-1	.	TRBV27	TGTGCCAGCCGGGCGAACACTGAAGCTTTCTTT	CASRANTEAFF
.	TRBJ2-1	TRBD1	TRBV18	TGTGCCAGCTCACCACCGAGGGGACAGGGGGCATCCTACAATGAGCAGTTCTTC	CASSPPRGQGASYNEQFF
.	TRBJ2-2	.	TRBV11-2	TGTGCCAGCAGCTTAGTAGGGAACACCGGGGAGCTGTTTTTT	CASSLVGNTGELFF
.	TRBJ1-1	.	TRBV10-3	TGTGCCATCAGTGTTGGACAGTCGAACACTGAAGCTTTCTTT	CAISVGQSNTEAFF
once	TRBJ1-3	.	TRBV7-6	TGTGCCAGCAGCCTATCCCAGGCGCGGGACCCGGGAAACACCATATATTTT	CASSLSQARDPGNTIYF
.	TRBJ1-2	.	TRBV4-3	TGCGCCAGCAGCCAAGATATGAGGGCGGCTTATGGCTACACCTTC	CASSQDMRAAYGYTF
.	TRBJ2-5	.	TRBV19	TGTGCCAGTAGTATTCGGGCGTTTTCCCAAGAGACCCAGTACTTC	CASSIRAFSQETQYF